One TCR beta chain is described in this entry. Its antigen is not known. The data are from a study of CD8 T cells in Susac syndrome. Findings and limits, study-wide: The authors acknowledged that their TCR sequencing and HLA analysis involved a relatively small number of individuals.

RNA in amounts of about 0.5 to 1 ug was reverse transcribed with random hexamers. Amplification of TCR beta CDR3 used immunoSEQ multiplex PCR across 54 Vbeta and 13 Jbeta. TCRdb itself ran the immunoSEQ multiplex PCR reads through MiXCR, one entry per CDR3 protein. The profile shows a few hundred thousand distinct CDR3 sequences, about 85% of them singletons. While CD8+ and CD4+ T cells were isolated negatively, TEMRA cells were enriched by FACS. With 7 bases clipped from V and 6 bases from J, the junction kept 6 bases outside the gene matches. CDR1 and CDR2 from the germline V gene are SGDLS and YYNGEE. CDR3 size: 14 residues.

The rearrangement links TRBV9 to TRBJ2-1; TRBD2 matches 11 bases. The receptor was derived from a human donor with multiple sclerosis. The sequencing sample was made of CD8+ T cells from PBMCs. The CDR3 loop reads CASAASGRINEQFF. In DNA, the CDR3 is TGTGCCAGCGCAGCTAGCGGGAGGATCAATGAGCAGTTCTTC.